These T cell receptor beta chains were read from a single sample in a study of blood T cells in healthy people across ages. A single record per CDR3 protein comes from TCRdb applying MiXCR to the 5' RACE reads. This sample has roughly 1 million distinct CDR3 sequences, with almost 25% found just once. The sample was also reused in another study, on T cells of mothers and their children.

Sequences were obtained from blood. The source of these receptors is a girl between 2 and 10 years old in good health. The CDR3 runs from the conserved cysteine through the conserved F or W. The order of the fields is D gene, clone size, V gene, J gene, CDR3 protein. D genes are given only for firm matches. Clone size is shown for a subset of rows, as once, few, many or a class of expanded clone.

>-|-|TRBV7-9|TRBJ1-2
CASSLEGFGRIYGYTF
>-|few|TRBV2|TRBJ1-4
CASKVWVNEKLFF
>TRBD1|-|TRBV29-1|TRBJ1-2
CSVENRGVDGYTF
>TRBD1|few|TRBV9|TRBJ2-1
CASSVVEGAISYNEQFF
>-|-|TRBV13|TRBJ2-1
CASSFGPRAVDEQFF
>-|-|TRBV2|TRBJ2-4
CAGSEAGGSKNIQYF
>-|few|TRBV11-2|TRBJ2-6
CASSFGQSSGANVLTF
>-|-|TRBV29-1|TRBJ1-2
CSVPKEAGYTF
>TRBD1|-|TRBV12-3/TRBV12-4|TRBJ2-1
CASRRADRGDYNEQFF
>-|-|TRBV29-1|TRBJ1-1
CSVVLGPPDTEAFF
>-|-|TRBV29-1|TRBJ2-1
CSVQMGGATEQFF
>TRBD2|-|TRBV20-1|TRBJ2-5
CSAGPSGTGQETQYF
>-|few|TRBV2|TRBJ1-2
CASSVSGPPTLYGYTF
>-|-|TRBV5-1|TRBJ1-2
CASSADTQGNYGYTF
>TRBD2|many|TRBV28|TRBJ2-7
CASRFPGGSPSYEQYF